These T cell receptor beta chains were read from a single sample in a study of blood T cells in healthy people across ages. TCRdb fed the 5' RACE reads into MiXCR, producing one record per CDR3 protein. The table has 750,000 to 950,000 distinct CDR3 sequences, roughly 24% seen once. This sample was shared with a second study, whose subject was T cells of mothers and their children.

Sequencing input: blood. The receptors originated from a boy aged 5-17 years in good health. The conserved cysteine and the conserved F or W are not part of the CDR3 here. The order of the fields is J gene, V gene, CDR3 protein.

TRBJ2-3,TRBV5-1,ASSLSDGDTQY
TRBJ1-3,TRBV12-3/TRBV12-4,ASKQDSGNTIY
TRBJ1-1,TRBV20-1,SASEVGRGVNTEAF
TRBJ1-2,TRBV12-5,ASGHTTGRGYT
TRBJ2-3,TRBV20-1,SAPGLSTDTQY
TRBJ2-7,TRBV29-1,SVEGGRDSVLDEQY
TRBJ2-5,TRBV5-1,ASSFTGGQETQY
TRBJ1-1,TRBV12-3/TRBV12-4,ASSRQTPRGTEAF
TRBJ2-4,TRBV11-2,ASSLVGGHIQY
TRBJ1-2,TRBV20-1,SAREDRGFT
TRBJ2-1,TRBV5-5,ASSLGVTGLYNEQF
TRBJ2-2,TRBV5-1,ASSLSTTNTGELF
TRBJ2-3,TRBV28,ASSLITAGTARDTQY
TRBJ2-6,TRBV7-9,ASSRFGGGVTGANVLT
TRBJ1-2,TRBV11-2,ASSPLQGSGYT
TRBJ2-5,TRBV20-1,SAPGQAGGQETQY
TRBJ2-5,TRBV20-1,SARDPSSAGETQY
TRBJ2-2,TRBV11-3,ASSPYLSYREGDTGELF
TRBJ1-1,TRBV7-9,ASSPGTVNTEAF
TRBJ1-6,TRBV7-9,ASNHAGQANSPLH
TRBJ2-1,TRBV7-6,ASSLAPWGRISYNEQF
TRBJ1-2,TRBV6-5,ASSYGGEGYGYT
TRBJ1-3,TRBV28,ASSFMGQGDGNTIY
TRBJ2-3,TRBV20-1,SALDYHLGTDTQY
TRBJ2-5,TRBV6-5,ASSRTGQETQY
TRBJ2-5,TRBV28,ASSPLSGGFGETQY
TRBJ2-2,TRBV12-3/TRBV12-4,ASSLPYEGRTGELF
TRBJ1-1,TRBV7-2,ASSWTGLNTEAF
TRBJ2-1,TRBV21-1,ASRRGGSSYNEQF
TRBJ1-1,TRBV12-3/TRBV12-4,ASSFAGADTEAF
TRBJ2-5,TRBV2,ASSDPTAHDRLYQETQY
TRBJ1-4,TRBV7-9,ASSPGQGANEKLF
TRBJ1-5,TRBV2,ASRLTGDRNQPQH
TRBJ2-6,TRBV5-1,ASSRTGDFSGANVLT
TRBJ2-1,TRBV28,ASSRMGAGINEQF
TRBJ1-4,TRBV20-1,SAPVGLNEKLF
TRBJ2-1,TRBV13,ASSPGRREGFRNEQF
TRBJ1-1,TRBV6-2/TRBV6-3,ASSYRATTTEAF
TRBJ2-1,TRBV10-3,AITTSGGKNEQF
TRBJ1-5,TRBV19,ASSISGRVGNQPQH
TRBJ2-5,TRBV29-1,SVDLFHRRPGRQETQY
TRBJ2-3,TRBV3-1,ASSQDWAGLGSADTQY
TRBJ2-7,TRBV10-2,ASSEPRDRVYEQY
TRBJ1-1,TRBV10-3,AIRTGDTTEAF
TRBJ1-4,TRBV2,ASSERQVLEKLF
TRBJ2-7,TRBV7-8,ASSQEGGVTYEQY
TRBJ2-3,TRBV29-1,SAETRERDTQY
TRBJ2-5,TRBV3-1,ASSHHGSLTETQY
.,TRBV7-6,ASSSRQGYYEQY
TRBJ1-6,TRBV29-1,SVEVSWSSYNSPLH
TRBJ2-5,TRBV7-9,ASSNFRTLQETQY
TRBJ1-2,TRBV30,AWSLQTGGHGYA